Given below is one T cell receptor beta chain in context. The sample is drawn from a study of shared clonotypes between healthy human individuals. Assay: immunoSEQ multiplex PCR; the TCRdb copy retains only in-frame clones and omits some. Among fewer than 130,000 clones listed, roughly 66% were seen once. This CDR3 is 16 amino acids long. J gave up 4 bases and V 4 bases, and 5 bases lay outside the gene matches. Germline CDR1 is MGHDK and CDR2 is SYGVNS. The receptor was derived from a woman aged 25 to 45 in good health. The sequenced sample was memory CD8+ T cells sorted from blood. Subset indicated: CD45RO+ cells pooled with CCR7-negative TemRA cells. V and J are TRBV25-1 and TRBJ2-1; 12 nucleotides line up with TRBD2. Here the CDR3 reads CASSGGTSGPYNEQFF. CDR3 sequence (DNA): TGTGCCAGCAGTGGAGGGACTAGCGGGCCATACAATGAGCAGTTCTTC.